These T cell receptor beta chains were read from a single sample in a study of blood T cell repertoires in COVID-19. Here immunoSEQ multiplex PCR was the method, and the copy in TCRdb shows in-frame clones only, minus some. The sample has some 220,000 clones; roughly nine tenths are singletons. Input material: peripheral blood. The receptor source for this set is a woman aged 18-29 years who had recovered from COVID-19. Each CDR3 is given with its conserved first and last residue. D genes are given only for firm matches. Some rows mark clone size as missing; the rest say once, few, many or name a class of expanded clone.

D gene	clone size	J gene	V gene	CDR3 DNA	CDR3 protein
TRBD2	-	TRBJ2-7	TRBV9	TGTGCCAGCAGCTCCTGGGGGGGGTACGAGCAGTACTTC	CASSSWGGYEQYF
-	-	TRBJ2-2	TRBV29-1	TGCAGCGTTGGAGGGAAGAACACCGGGGAGCTGTTTTTT	CSVGGKNTGELFF
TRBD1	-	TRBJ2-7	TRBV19	TGTGCCAGTAGTATTACCAGGGGGCAATCCTACGAGCAGTACTTC	CASSITRGQSYEQYF
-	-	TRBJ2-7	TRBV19	TGTGCCAGTAGCATCCAGGGCTACGAGCAGTACTTC	CASSIQGYEQYF
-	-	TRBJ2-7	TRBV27	TGTGCCAGCAGTTTAAACAGCTACTACGAGCAGTACTTC	CASSLNSYYEQYF
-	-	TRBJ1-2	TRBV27	-	CASSSSAGIRSYGYTF
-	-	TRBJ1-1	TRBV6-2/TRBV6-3	TGTGCCAGCAGTTGGCTGACAGGCGGTACCGGGGCTTTCTTT	CASSWLTGGTGAFF
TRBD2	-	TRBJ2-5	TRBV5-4	TGTGCCAGCAGCTTCGGCGGGAGGGCCCAAGAGACCCAGTACTTC	CASSFGGRAQETQYF
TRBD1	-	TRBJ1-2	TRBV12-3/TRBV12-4	TGTGCCAGCAGGACAGGGGGCGGCGGCTACACCTTC	CASRTGGGGYTF
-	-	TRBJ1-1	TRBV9	TGTGCCAGCAGCGTGTCCGGGGTTGGTACTGAAGCTTTCTTT	CASSVSGVGTEAFF
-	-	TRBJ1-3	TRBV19	TGTGCCAGTAGTATCGACAGCTCTGGAAACACCATATATTTT	CASSIDSSGNTIYF
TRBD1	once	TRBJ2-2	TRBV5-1	TGCGCCAGCAGCTTGCCACAGGGGGGAACCGGGGAGCTGTTTTTT	CASSLPQGGTGELFF
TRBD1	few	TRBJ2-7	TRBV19	TGTGCCAGTAGTATCTCGGGACAGGGCCCCGAGCAGTACTTC	CASSISGQGPEQYF
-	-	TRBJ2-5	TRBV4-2	TGTGCCAGCAGCCAAAGACAGGATTTCCAAGAGACCCAGTACTTC	CASSQRQDFQETQYF
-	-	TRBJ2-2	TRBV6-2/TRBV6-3	TGTGCCAGCAGTTACTCCAGTTACACCGGGGAGCTGTTTTTT	CASSYSSYTGELFF
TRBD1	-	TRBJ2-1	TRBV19	TGTGCCAGTAGTAATGGGATAACAGGGGCCAATGAGCAGTTCTTC	CASSNGITGANEQFF
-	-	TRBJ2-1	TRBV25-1	TGTGCCAGCAGTGGAAGAGGGCGTGAGCAGTTCTTC	CASSGRGREQFF
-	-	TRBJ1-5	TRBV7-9	TGTGCCAGCAGCTTCGGCGGGCCTACTCAGCCCCAGCATTTT	CASSFGGPTQPQHF
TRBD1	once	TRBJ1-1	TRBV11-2	TGTGCCAGCAGCTTTCGGGACAGGGTCACTGAAGCTTTCTTT	CASSFRDRVTEAFF
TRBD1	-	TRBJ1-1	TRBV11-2	TGTGCCAGCAGCCCACGGGACAGGGGGCAAGCTTTCTTT	CASSPRDRGQAFF
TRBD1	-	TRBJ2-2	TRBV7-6	TGTGCCAGCAGCGTTACAGGGGAAGTTATCACCGGGGAGCTGTTTTTT	CASSVTGEVITGELFF
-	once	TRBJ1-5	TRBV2	TGTGCCAGCAGTTTACAGGGTCGGCGGCAGCCCCAGCATTTT	CASSLQGRRQPQHF
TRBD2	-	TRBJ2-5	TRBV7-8	TGTGCCAGCAGCCTCTACTTTCTAGCGGGAGTGGAGGAGACCCAGTACTTC	CASSLYFLAGVEETQYF
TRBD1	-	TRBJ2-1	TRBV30	TGTGCCTGGGAAGGGACAGGGGCTTCCTACAATGAGCAGTTCTTC	CAWEGTGASYNEQFF
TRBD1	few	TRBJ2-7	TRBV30	TGTGCCTGGGGACAGGTGGCCGAGCAGTACTTC	CAWGQVAEQYF
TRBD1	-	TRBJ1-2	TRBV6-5	TGTGCCAGCAGTTACGGGGATCGAGGGGGCAATGGCTACACCTTC	CASSYGDRGGNGYTF
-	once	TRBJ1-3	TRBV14	TGTGCCAGCAGCCGAGGGAGTCTTGGAGGAAACACCATATATTTT	CASSRGSLGGNTIYF
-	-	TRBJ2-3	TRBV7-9	TGTGCCAGCAGCTTAACCGGACTGGGGGATACGCAGTATTTT	CASSLTGLGDTQYF
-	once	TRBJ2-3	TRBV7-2	TGTGCCAGCAGCTTAGCGCGTTTCGGGATCACAGATACGCAGTATTTT	CASSLARFGITDTQYF
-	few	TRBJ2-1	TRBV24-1	TGTGCCACCAGTGACCCGGGAGCGAGCTCCTACAATGAGCAGTTCTTC	CATSDPGASSYNEQFF
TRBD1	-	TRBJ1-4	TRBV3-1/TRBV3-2	TGTGCCAGCAGCCAAATGGGACAGGAGATAAATGAAAAACTGTTTTTT	CASSQMGQEINEKLFF
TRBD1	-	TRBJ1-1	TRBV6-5	TGTGCCAGCAGTTCCCCCAGACAGGGGCAGACTGAAGCTTTCTTT	CASSSPRQGQTEAFF
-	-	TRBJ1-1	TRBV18	TGTGCCAGCTCACCATTGGCAGGTACGAACACTGAAGCTTTCTTT	CASSPLAGTNTEAFF
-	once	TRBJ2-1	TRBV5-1	TGCGCCAGCAGCCCCGTCTCCGGCCTGGGCGGAGGCAATGAGCAGTTCTTC	CASSPVSGLGGGNEQFF
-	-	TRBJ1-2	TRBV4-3	TGCGCCAGCAGCTTTACAACAGAAAGATATGGCTACACCTTC	CASSFTTERYGYTF
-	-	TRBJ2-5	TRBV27	TGTGCCAGCAGTTTAGCTGTTGGACTTCAAGAGACCCAGTACTTC	CASSLAVGLQETQYF
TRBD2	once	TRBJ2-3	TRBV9	TGTGCCAGCAGCCCCGGTCGTCTAGCGGGAGCAGGAGATACGCAGTATTTT	CASSPGRLAGAGDTQYF
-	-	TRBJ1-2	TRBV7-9	TGTGCCAGCAGCTTTGGAGGGATCGATGGCTACACCTTC	CASSFGGIDGYTF
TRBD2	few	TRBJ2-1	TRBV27	TGTGCCAGCAGTTCGATAGCGGGAGTAAGTAACAATGAGCAGTTCTTC	CASSSIAGVSNNEQFF
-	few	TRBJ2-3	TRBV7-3	TGTGCCAGCAGCTTAAGCGCGCTGAGCACAGATACGCAGTATTTT	CASSLSALSTDTQYF
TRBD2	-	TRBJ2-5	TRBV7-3	TGTGCCAGCAGCAGCGGGGGTTTGGAGACCCAGTACTTC	CASSSGGLETQYF
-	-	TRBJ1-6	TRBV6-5	TGTGCCAGCACCCCCGCGGCCACCCATAATTCACCCCTCCACTTT	CASTPAATHNSPLHF
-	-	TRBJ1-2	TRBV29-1	TGCAGCGGACGGGTGAGCGGCCTACCCTATGGCTACACCTTC	CSGRVSGLPYGYTF
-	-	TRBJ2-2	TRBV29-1	TGCAGCGCCAGGCCGTCCGCGAACACCGGGGAGCTGTTTTTT	CSARPSANTGELFF
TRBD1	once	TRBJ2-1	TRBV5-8	TGTGCCAAAAAGCAGGGGGCCTCCTACAATGAGCAGTTCTTC	CAKKQGASYNEQFF
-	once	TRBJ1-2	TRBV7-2	TGTGCCAGCAGCTTAGGGGGGGAATATGGCTACACCTTC	CASSLGGEYGYTF
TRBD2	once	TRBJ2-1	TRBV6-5	TGTGCCAGCAGGGGGAGCGGGACGCCTTGGGGGGAGCAGTTCTTC	CASRGSGTPWGEQFF
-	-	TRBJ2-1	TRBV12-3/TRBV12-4	TGTGCCAGCAGTTTAGGGGGGGACCGGGAGCAGTTCTTC	CASSLGGDREQFF
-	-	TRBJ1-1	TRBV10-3	TGTGCCATCAGGAAGGGGCCGGACACTGAAGCTTTCTTT	CAIRKGPDTEAFF
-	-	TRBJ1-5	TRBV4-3	TGCGCCAGCAGCCAAGTCCTCAATCAGCCCCAGCATTTT	CASSQVLNQPQHF
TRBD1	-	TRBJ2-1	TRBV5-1	TGCGCCAGCAGCTATGGACAGGGAAGTATCAATGAGCAGTTCTTC	CASSYGQGSINEQFF
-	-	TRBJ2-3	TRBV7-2	TGTGCCAGCAGCTTTTCGCGGTTCACAGATACGCAGTATTTT	CASSFSRFTDTQYF
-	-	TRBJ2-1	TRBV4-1	TGCGCCAGCAGCCAAGGGGCCCATCCGGGAGTTAAGAACAATGAGCAGTTCTTC	CASSQGAHPGVKNNEQFF
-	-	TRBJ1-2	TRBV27	TGTGCCAGCAGCTTAGACCCACGGACAGTTAACTATGGCTACACCTTC	CASSLDPRTVNYGYTF
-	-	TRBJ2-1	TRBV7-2	TGTGCCAGTTTACTGCACTACAATGAGCAGTTCTTC	CASLLHYNEQFF
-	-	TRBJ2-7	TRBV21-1	TGTGCCAGCAGCAAATTCCCGGGGTTGGACGAGCAGTACTTC	CASSKFPGLDEQYF
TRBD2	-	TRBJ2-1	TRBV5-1	TGCGCCAGCAGTGTTAGCGGGAACAGCCACAATGAGCAGTTCTTC	CASSVSGNSHNEQFF
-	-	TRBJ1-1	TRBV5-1	TGCGCCAGCAGCTTGTACAAGAACACTGAAGCTTTCTTT	CASSLYKNTEAFF
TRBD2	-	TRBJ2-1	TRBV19	TGTGCCAGTACAACTAGCGGTGCCTACAATGAGCAGTTCTTC	CASTTSGAYNEQFF
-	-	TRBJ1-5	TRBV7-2	TGTGCCAGCAGCTACGACCCAGGTAGCAATCAGCCCCAGCATTTT	CASSYDPGSNQPQHF